These 19 T cell receptor beta chains were sequenced from one sample in a study of T cells in Graves' hyperthyroidism and ophthalmopathy. From RNA transcripts, TCR beta CDR3 regions were amplified. TCR CDR3 underwent first-round RT-PCR with the HTBI primer set. Via MiXCR, TCRdb re-called the multiplex PCR reads, giving one row per CDR3 protein. Here the sample spans 280,000 or so distinct CDR3 sequences, 25% to 30% being singletons. The specimen sequenced was blood. The receptors come from a man aged 35-49 years with Graves' hyperthyroidism that later progressed to Graves' ophthalmopathy.

This clonotype was seen many times. V and J are TRBV30 and TRBJ1-1; no firm D call. The germline V and J ends were trimmed by 0 bases and 1 base, with 9 bases remaining between them. This CDR3 region has 14 residues. The germline CDR1 and CDR2 sequences are GTSNPN and SVGIG (reference sequence). This CDR3 is CAWSVVGPNTEAFF. CDR3 bases: TGTGCCTGGAGTGTAGTAGGGCCGAACACTGAAGCTTTCTTT.

The chain is built from TRBV4-1 and TRBJ2-7; D is ambiguous. The germline gives CDR1 MGHRA, CDR2 YSYEKL. Trimming shortened V by 5 bases and J by 3 bases, and 11 bases separated the two germline ends. This CDR3 spans 13 amino acids. The CDR3 DNA reads TGCGCCAGCAGCACGGGCACAGACTACGAGCAGTACTTC. It yields the protein CASSTGTDYEQYF.

This clonotype has ten or more counts. The V and J genes are TRBV10-3 and TRBJ2-5, with D possibly matching TRBD2 (6 bases). V lost 4 bases and J 4 bases, leaving 16 bases between the germline ends. The CDR3 is 15 amino acids. From germline, CDR1 is ENHRY and CDR2 SYGVKD. The CDR3 bases are TGTGCCATCAGTGGGAGGGGAGTTGACGGAGAGACCCAGTACTTC. This translates into CAISGRGVDGETQYF.

In nucleotides, the CDR3 is TGTGCCAGCACCCGGGGGGACAGGGTACTTGAAGCTTTCTTT. The encoded protein is CASTRGDRVLEAFF. This sequence joins TRBV12-3 or TRBV12-4 and TRBJ1-1; 9 bases line up with TRBD1. Trimming took 7 bases from V and 7 from J; bases not matched to a gene: 10. The CDR3 runs to 14 residues.

This clonotype was observed a few times. The chain is built from TRBV4-1 and TRBJ1-2; tentatively, D is TRBD1 (6 bases). The CDR3 covers 15 residues. The germline gives CDR1 MGHRA, CDR2 YSYEKL. The V end lost 1 base, the J end lost 9 bases, and 18 bases lay between the germline ends. This CDR3 reads CASSQVGQSVYRYTF. The DNA for the CDR3 is TGCGCCAGCAGCCAAGTTGGACAGAGCGTTTATCGCTACACCTTC.

This clonotype was seen ten or more times. The V call is TRBV30, the J call TRBJ2-5, with a tentative D call TRBD1 (6 bases). CDR1 is GTSNPN and CDR2 is SVGIG in the germline V gene (reference sequence). V lost 2 bases, J lost 4 bases, and 14 bases lay in between. The CDR3 contains 14 residues. CDR3: CAWSTMTGRETQYF. The CDR3 nucleotides read TGTGCCTGGAGTACGATGACAGGAAGAGAGACCCAGTACTTC.

The V and J genes are TRBV20-1 and TRBJ2-5; the D is unclear. CDR3 length equals 12 residues. The ends were cut back, 4 bases at V and 4 bases at J, with 10 bases in the middle. CDR1 is DFQATT and CDR2 is SNEGSKA in the germline V gene (reference sequence). In nucleotides, the CDR3 is TGCAGTGCTAATACTGGCGCAGAGACCCAGTACTTC. Protein product: CSANTGAETQYF.

There are many counts of this clonotype. The chain links TRBV2 to TRBJ1-1; D might be TRBD1 (5 bases). The germline CDR1 and CDR2 sequences are SNHLY and FYNNEI. The V end was cut by 1 base, the J end by 2 bases, with 11 bases between. The CDR3 is 15 amino acids. In DNA, the CDR3 is TGTGCCAGCAGTGAAGGAAGGACAACTAACACTGAAGCTTTCTTT. Its translation is CASSEGRTTNTEAFF.

The rearrangement uses TRBV12-3 or TRBV12-4 and TRBJ2-2; weak D call: TRBD2 (5 bases). The length of the CDR3 is 12 residues. V was shortened by 7 bases and J by 8 bases, with 11 bases between the two germline ends. The CDR3 sequence: CASTPGNGELFF. The CDR3 region has the DNA TGTGCCAGCACCCCCGGGAATGGGGAGCTGTTTTTT.

Remarks on this clonotype: This may be a read error: a much more frequent sequence differs by one nucleotide. The chain couples TRBV28 to TRBJ2-5, with 12 bases lining up with TRBD2. With 3 bases clipped from V and 4 bases from J, the junction kept 3 bases outside the gene matches. This CDR3 spans 15 amino acids. Germline CDR1 and CDR2: MDHEN and SYDVKM. CDR3 sequence reads: CASSFLAGGPETQYF. CDR3 sequence (DNA): TGTGCCAGCAGTTTTCTAGCGGGAGGGCCAGAGACCCAGTACTTC. The variable domain in full, completed from reference TRBV28 and TRBJ2-5, reads DVKVTQSSRYLVKRTGEKVFLECVQDMDHENMFWYRQDPGLGLRLIYFSYDVKMKEKGDIPEGYSVSREKKERFSLILESASTNQTSMYLCASSFLAGGPETQYFGPGTRLLVL.

This clonotype has ten or more counts. V usage is TRBV6-1 and J usage is TRBJ1-3; D is unclear. Trimming pared 4 bases from V and 4 bases from J, leaving 11 bases between. The CDR3 runs to 14 residues. Germline loops: CDR1 MNHNS, CDR2 SASEGT. As DNA, the CDR3 is TGTGCCAGCAGTGTTGGAGGTCGGGGAAACACCATATATTTT. Its protein product is CASSVGGRGNTIYF.

The chain joins TRBV6-5 to TRBJ1-2, with D hard to call. The CDR3 extends over 15 amino acids. The V gene lost 2 bases and the J gene lost 2 bases, with 12 bases spanning the gap. CDR1 MNHEY and CDR2 SVGAGI come from the germline V gene. The CDR3 coding sequence is TGTGCCAGCAGTTACGTCGGGCTTGAGAACTATGGCTACACCTTC. Protein product: CASSYVGLENYGYTF.

This clonotype was seen ten or more times. J is TRBJ1-6 and V is TRBV5-8; TRBD1 matches at 8 bases. CDR3 length: 15 amino acids. J gave up 9 bases and V 4 bases, and 9 bases lay outside the gene matches. Germline V gene lookup returns CDR1 SGHTS and CDR2 YDEGEE. The CDR3 region is CASSHWTGTTSPLHF. The CDR3 DNA reads as TGTGCCAGCAGCCATTGGACAGGGACTACTTCACCCCTCCACTTT.

At least ten counts were recorded for this clonotype. The rearrangement joins TRBV7-3 to TRBJ2-5; TRBD2 matches 13 bases. The CDR3 runs to 18 residues. Looked up from germline, CDR1 is SGHTA and CDR2 is FQGTGA. Losses at the gene ends were 4 bases for V and 1 base for J; bases not matched to a gene: 9. As DNA, the CDR3 is TGTGCCAGCAGCTCGAGGGGGGGACTAGCGGGACCCCAAGAGACCCAGTACTTC. Translating it yields CASSSRGGLAGPQETQYF.

This clonotype showed up many times. The gene calls are TRBV6-5 and TRBJ1-1; 7 nucleotides agree with TRBD1. With 7 bases clipped from V and 6 bases from J, the junction kept 11 bases outside the gene matches. The CDR3 covers 14 residues. Germline V gene data show CDR1 as MNHEY and CDR2 as SVGAGI. The CDR3 here is CASTLLGQGAEAFF. The CDR3 DNA reads TGTGCCAGCACCCTACTGGGCCAGGGGGCTGAAGCTTTCTTT.

The V call is TRBV12-3 or TRBV12-4, the J call TRBJ1-2; tentative D call: TRBD1 (5 bases). V shed 6 bases and J shed 7 bases, with 18 bases lying between them. The CDR3 spans 14 residues. This CDR3 reads CASRRRGSFPGYTF. In nucleotides, the CDR3 is TGTGCCAGCAGGCGAAGGGGCAGTTTTCCTGGCTACACCTTC.

The sample holds a few counts of this clonotype. This sequence joins TRBV6-5 and TRBJ2-2; D is unclear. Trimming removed 4 bases at V and 0 bases at J, with 9 bases between. From germline, CDR1 is MNHEY and CDR2 SVGAGI. The CDR3 has 15 residues. As DNA, the CDR3 is TGTGCCAGCAGTTTTAAAGGGACGAACACCGGGGAGCTGTTTTTT. As protein: CASSFKGTNTGELFF.

V is TRBV18 and J is TRBJ2-2, with 8 bases lining up with TRBD2. Germline values: CDR1 KGHSH, CDR2 LQKENI. This CDR3 comprises 19 residues. J gave up 4 bases and V 3 bases, and 16 bases lay outside the gene matches. CDR3 sequence: CASSPLTLKAGAGTGELFF. CDR3 bases: TGTGCCAGCTCACCTTTGACCCTAAAAGCGGGAGCTGGCACCGGGGAGCTGTTTTTT. Full variable domain (remainder filled in from reference TRBV18 and TRBJ2-2): NAGVMQNPRHLVRRRGQEARLRCSPMKGHSHVYWYRQLPEEGLKFMVYLQKENIIDESGMPKERFSAEFPKEGPSILRIQQVVRGDSAAYFCASSPLTLKAGAGTGELFFGEGSRLTVL.

This clonotype was counted once. One end of the junction varies from germline; a read error may be responsible. Written as DNA, the CDR3 is TGTGCCAGCACCGAAAGGGGGTCGTCTTATGCCAACATCCTGACTTTC. It encodes CASTERGSSYANILTF. V is TRBV28 and J is TRBJ2-6; TRBD1 might be the D (6 bases). This CDR3 is 16 amino acids long. Germline lookup yields CDR1 MDHEN and CDR2 SYDVKM.